The rows below give T cell receptor beta chains drawn from one sample of a study of cytomegalovirus exposure and HLA in healthy donors. Clones were sequenced by immunoSEQ multiplex PCR, and TCRdb holds only the in-frame ones, with some missing. This sample has some 150,000 clones; 8.9% occur once, and the top ten carry around 7%. Sequencing was done on a sample of PBMCs. The receptor source for this set is a woman in her thirties or forties in good health and CMV-seropositive. CDR3s include the opening cysteine and the closing phenylalanine or tryptophan. Fields, in order: clone size, D gene, V gene, J gene, CDR3 protein, CDR3 DNA. D genes are given only for firm matches. The size of a clone is reported for some rows only, either as once, few or many, or as a class for expanded clones.

clone_size: few; d_call: .; v_call: TRBV29-1; j_call: TRBJ1-1; cdr3_aa: CSVGHGDTEAFF; cdr3_nt: TGCAGCGTAGGACATGGGGACACTGAAGCTTTCTTT
clone_size: few; d_call: TRBD1; v_call: TRBV4-1; j_call: TRBJ1-2; cdr3_aa: CASSQGPTGAEGYTF; cdr3_nt: TGCGCCAGCAGCCAAGGACCGACAGGGGCTGAAGGCTACACCTTC
clone_size: .; d_call: .; v_call: TRBV5-1; j_call: TRBJ2-7; cdr3_aa: CASSLRDTYYEQYF; cdr3_nt: TGCGCCAGCAGCTTGCGGGACACGTACTACGAGCAGTACTTC
clone_size: few; d_call: .; v_call: TRBV7-9; j_call: TRBJ2-1; cdr3_aa: CASSLIDNEQFF; cdr3_nt: TGTGCCAGCAGCTTAATAGACAATGAGCAGTTCTTC
clone_size: once; d_call: .; v_call: TRBV27; j_call: TRBJ2-7; cdr3_aa: CASSFGTSYEQYF; cdr3_nt: TGTGCCAGCAGTTTTGGCACCTCCTACGAGCAGTACTTC
clone_size: .; d_call: TRBD1; v_call: TRBV5-4; j_call: TRBJ2-7; cdr3_aa: CASSSGQGRYEQYF; cdr3_nt: TGTGCCAGCAGCTCTGGACAGGGGAGGTACGAGCAGTACTTC
clone_size: .; d_call: TRBD1; v_call: TRBV6-5; j_call: TRBJ2-1; cdr3_aa: CASSSGQGQFYNEQFF; cdr3_nt: TGTGCCAGCAGTTCCGGACAGGGCCAATTCTACAATGAGCAGTTCTTC
clone_size: .; d_call: TRBD2; v_call: TRBV18; j_call: TRBJ2-5; cdr3_aa: CASSPLLAGIQETQYF; cdr3_nt: TGTGCCAGCTCACCATTACTAGCGGGAATACAAGAGACCCAGTACTTC
clone_size: few; d_call: TRBD2; v_call: TRBV29-1; j_call: TRBJ2-3; cdr3_aa: CSVSGGTDTQYF; cdr3_nt: TGCAGCGTTAGCGGGGGCACAGATACGCAGTATTTT
clone_size: .; d_call: .; v_call: TRBV6-5; j_call: TRBJ2-7; cdr3_aa: CASRPRALNYEQYF; cdr3_nt: TGTGCCAGCAGACCAAGAGCATTAAACTACGAGCAGTACTTC
clone_size: .; d_call: TRBD1; v_call: TRBV11-2; j_call: TRBJ2-7; cdr3_aa: CASSSTGGRREQYF; cdr3_nt: TGTGCCAGCAGCTCGACAGGGGGTCGGCGCGAGCAGTACTTC
clone_size: .; d_call: .; v_call: TRBV4-2; j_call: TRBJ1-4; cdr3_aa: CASSRSGEKLFF; cdr3_nt: TGTGCCAGCAGCCGGTCCGGTGAAAAACTGTTTTTT
clone_size: few; d_call: TRBD1; v_call: TRBV10-3; j_call: TRBJ2-7; cdr3_aa: CAISESAGGQQYF; cdr3_nt: TGTGCCATCAGTGAGTCGGCAGGGGGTCAGCAGTACTTC
clone_size: .; d_call: TRBD1; v_call: TRBV2; j_call: TRBJ1-5; cdr3_aa: CASHDTGGADQPQHF; cdr3_nt: TGTGCCAGCCATGATACAGGGGGCGCGGATCAGCCCCAGCATTTT
clone_size: .; d_call: TRBD1; v_call: TRBV5-1; j_call: TRBJ2-5; cdr3_aa: CASSLRFERQGDILGAKETQYF; cdr3_nt: TGCGCCAGCAGCTTAAGGTTTGAGAGACAGGGGGATATCTTGGGGGCCAAAGAGACCCAGTACTTC
clone_size: .; d_call: TRBD1; v_call: TRBV5-1; j_call: TRBJ1-2; cdr3_aa: CASSLNPGQGARGYTF; cdr3_nt: TGCGCCAGCAGCTTAAATCCGGGACAGGGGGCAAGGGGCTACACCTTC
clone_size: .; d_call: .; v_call: TRBV6-1; j_call: TRBJ2-7; cdr3_aa: CASRRGPESYEQYF; cdr3_nt: TGTGCCAGCAGGCGGGGTCCTGAATCCTACGAGCAGTACTTC
clone_size: .; d_call: .; v_call: TRBV27; j_call: TRBJ1-1; cdr3_aa: CASSFTGNTEAFF; cdr3_nt: TGTGCCAGCAGTTTCACAGGAAACACTGAAGCTTTCTTT
clone_size: .; d_call: .; v_call: TRBV2; j_call: TRBJ2-7; cdr3_aa: CASRATGIYEQYF; cdr3_nt: TGTGCCAGCAGAGCAACCGGGATTTACGAGCAGTACTTC
clone_size: few; d_call: TRBD1; v_call: TRBV6-1; j_call: TRBJ2-7; cdr3_aa: CASSEALSGGQSYEQYF; cdr3_nt: TGTGCCAGCAGTGAAGCGCTATCAGGGGGACAATCCTACGAGCAGTACTTC
clone_size: .; d_call: .; v_call: TRBV10-3; j_call: TRBJ2-3; cdr3_aa: CAISAGSDTQYF; cdr3_nt: TGTGCCATCAGTGCGGGGTCTGATACGCAGTATTTT
clone_size: few; d_call: TRBD1; v_call: TRBV6-6; j_call: TRBJ1-5; cdr3_aa: CASGTGNQPQHF; cdr3_nt: TGTGCCAGCGGGACAGGGAATCAGCCCCAGCATTTT
clone_size: few; d_call: .; v_call: TRBV7-9; j_call: TRBJ2-3; cdr3_aa: CASSPSGGRSTDTQYF; cdr3_nt: TGTGCCAGCAGCCCGTCCGGCGGGCGTAGCACAGATACGCAGTATTTT
clone_size: few; d_call: TRBD2; v_call: TRBV6-4; j_call: TRBJ2-7; cdr3_aa: CASSDPLGEGYYEQYF; cdr3_nt: TGTGCCAGCAGTGACCCCCTTGGGGAGGGCTACTACGAGCAGTACTTC
clone_size: .; d_call: .; v_call: TRBV7-5; j_call: TRBJ2-1; cdr3_aa: CVRRQASATTYNEQFF; cdr3_nt: TGTGTCAGGCGACAGGCGAGCGCGACGACCTACAATGAGCAGTTCTTC
clone_size: few; d_call: TRBD2; v_call: TRBV4-2; j_call: TRBJ2-2; cdr3_aa: CASSQETRLAGGIGELFF; cdr3_nt: TGTGCCAGCAGCCAAGAGACGCGGCTAGCGGGGGGGATCGGGGAGCTGTTTTTT
clone_size: .; d_call: .; v_call: TRBV10-3; j_call: TRBJ1-2; cdr3_aa: CAISESETGWGNYGYTF; cdr3_nt: TGTGCCATCAGTGAATCCGAGACAGGTTGGGGCAACTATGGCTACACCTTC
clone_size: .; d_call: TRBD2; v_call: TRBV4-3; j_call: TRBJ2-7; cdr3_aa: CASSHEPPSGGTSSYEQYF; cdr3_nt: TGCGCCAGCAGCCATGAGCCTCCTAGCGGGGGGACCAGCTCCTACGAGCAGTACTTC
clone_size: few; d_call: TRBD1; v_call: TRBV9; j_call: TRBJ1-2; cdr3_aa: CASSVVPGQGMDGYTF; cdr3_nt: TGTGCCAGCAGCGTAGTTCCGGGACAGGGTATGGATGGCTACACCTTC
clone_size: .; d_call: TRBD1; v_call: TRBV2; j_call: TRBJ1-2; cdr3_aa: CASRQGALFGGYTF; cdr3_nt: TGTGCCAGCAGACAGGGGGCACTATTCGGTGGCTACACCTTC
clone_size: few; d_call: .; v_call: TRBV5-4; j_call: TRBJ2-3; cdr3_aa: CASSLRGPDTQYF; cdr3_nt: TGTGCCAGCAGCTTGAGGGGCCCCGATACGCAGTATTTT
clone_size: few; d_call: .; v_call: TRBV13; j_call: TRBJ1-1; cdr3_aa: CASSYGGAGSTEAFF; cdr3_nt: TGTGCCAGCAGTTATGGGGGGGCGGGGAGCACTGAAGCTTTCTTT
clone_size: .; d_call: TRBD1; v_call: TRBV2; j_call: TRBJ1-2; cdr3_aa: CASSRQGMYGYTF; cdr3_nt: TGTGCCAGCAGCAGACAGGGGATGTATGGCTACACCTTC
clone_size: few; d_call: TRBD1; v_call: TRBV5-6; j_call: TRBJ2-7; cdr3_aa: CASSSDRGYEQYF; cdr3_nt: TGTGCCAGCAGCTCGGACAGGGGGTACGAGCAGTACTTC
clone_size: .; d_call: .; v_call: TRBV5-1; j_call: TRBJ2-5; cdr3_aa: CASSPQSYQETQYF; cdr3_nt: TGCGCCAGCAGCCCACAGAGTTACCAAGAGACCCAGTACTTC
clone_size: .; d_call: TRBD1; v_call: TRBV5-1; j_call: TRBJ1-5; cdr3_aa: CASSLGDSHQAQHF; cdr3_nt: TGCGCCAGCAGCTTGGGGGACAGCCATCAGGCCCAGCATTTT
clone_size: few; d_call: TRBD2; v_call: TRBV5-4; j_call: TRBJ2-3; cdr3_aa: CASSSRTSGGGDTQYF; cdr3_nt: TGTGCCAGCAGCTCCAGGACTAGCGGGGGGGGAGATACGCAGTATTTT
clone_size: .; d_call: TRBD1; v_call: TRBV29-1; j_call: TRBJ2-5; cdr3_aa: CSGKTGGGQETQYF; cdr3_nt: TGCAGCGGGAAGACAGGGGGGGGACAAGAGACCCAGTACTTC
clone_size: .; d_call: .; v_call: TRBV19; j_call: TRBJ2-5; cdr3_aa: CASSIDQTGGETQYF; cdr3_nt: TGTGCCAGTAGTATAGATCAGACCGGGGGAGAGACCCAGTACTTC
clone_size: .; d_call: .; v_call: TRBV10-3; j_call: TRBJ1-1; cdr3_aa: CAISETVNTEAFF; cdr3_nt: TGTGCCATCAGTGAGACGGTGAACACTGAAGCTTTCTTT
clone_size: .; d_call: .; v_call: TRBV4-1; j_call: TRBJ1-2; cdr3_aa: CASSQVVTGLSNYGYTF; cdr3_nt: TGCGCCAGCAGCCAAGTCGTAACAGGGTTATCTAACTATGGCTACACCTTC
clone_size: .; d_call: TRBD1; v_call: TRBV4-1; j_call: TRBJ2-5; cdr3_aa: CASSQSGTGPRTQYF; cdr3_nt: TGCGCCAGCAGCCAATCCGGGACAGGGCCACGGACCCAGTACTTC
clone_size: few; d_call: .; v_call: TRBV4-1; j_call: TRBJ1-2; cdr3_aa: CASSRIQGAETNYGYTF; cdr3_nt: TGCGCCAGCAGCCGCATACAGGGAGCAGAGACTAACTATGGCTACACCTTC
clone_size: few; d_call: .; v_call: TRBV20-1; j_call: TRBJ1-2; cdr3_aa: CSASHPSGYTF; cdr3_nt: TGCAGTGCTAGCCACCCAAGCGGCTACACCTTC
clone_size: few; d_call: .; v_call: TRBV6-5; j_call: TRBJ1-2; cdr3_aa: CASSYSRAYNYGYTF; cdr3_nt: TGTGCCAGCAGTTACTCGCGGGCGTATAACTATGGCTACACCTTC
clone_size: .; d_call: TRBD1; v_call: TRBV9; j_call: TRBJ1-1; cdr3_aa: CASSVGAGGGWTEAFF; cdr3_nt: TGTGCCAGCAGCGTAGGGGCAGGGGGAGGCTGGACTGAAGCTTTCTTT
clone_size: .; d_call: TRBD2; v_call: TRBV27; j_call: TRBJ2-7; cdr3_aa: CASSLWTSGYEQYF; cdr3_nt: TGTGCCAGCAGTTTATGGACTAGCGGCTACGAGCAGTACTTC
clone_size: .; d_call: .; v_call: TRBV15; j_call: TRBJ2-7; cdr3_aa: CATSRERDGGLYEQYF; cdr3_nt: TGTGCCACCAGCAGAGAGAGGGATGGGGGCCTTTACGAGCAGTACTTC
clone_size: few; d_call: TRBD1; v_call: TRBV7-2; j_call: TRBJ1-1; cdr3_aa: CASRLTGANTEAFF; cdr3_nt: TGTGCCAGCAGGTTGACAGGGGCGAACACTGAAGCTTTCTTT
clone_size: few; d_call: TRBD1; v_call: TRBV18; j_call: TRBJ1-5; cdr3_aa: CASSAKTGMQPQHF; cdr3_nt: TGTGCCAGCTCAGCTAAGACAGGGATGCAGCCCCAGCATTTT
clone_size: .; d_call: .; v_call: TRBV10-3; j_call: TRBJ1-6; cdr3_aa: CAISESKGDSYNSPLHF; cdr3_nt: TGTGCCATCAGTGAGTCGAAAGGGGACTCCTATAATTCACCCCTCCACTTT
clone_size: .; d_call: .; v_call: TRBV7-9; j_call: TRBJ1-1; cdr3_aa: CASSPMTGTMNTEAFF; cdr3_nt: TGTGCCAGCAGCCCCATGACAGGTACCATGAACACTGAAGCTTTCTTT
clone_size: few; d_call: .; v_call: TRBV2; j_call: TRBJ2-7; cdr3_aa: CASSEPGSYEQYF; cdr3_nt: TGTGCCAGCAGTGAACCGGGGTCCTACGAGCAGTACTTC
clone_size: .; d_call: TRBD1; v_call: TRBV9; j_call: TRBJ1-4; cdr3_aa: CASSPGTGANEKLFF; cdr3_nt: TGTGCCAGCAGCCCAGGGACAGGGGCAAATGAAAAACTGTTTTTT
clone_size: few; d_call: TRBD2; v_call: TRBV7-9; j_call: TRBJ2-2; cdr3_aa: CASSLAGGPSGELFF; cdr3_nt: TGTGCCAGCAGCTTGGCGGGGGGGCCAAGCGGGGAGCTGTTTTTT